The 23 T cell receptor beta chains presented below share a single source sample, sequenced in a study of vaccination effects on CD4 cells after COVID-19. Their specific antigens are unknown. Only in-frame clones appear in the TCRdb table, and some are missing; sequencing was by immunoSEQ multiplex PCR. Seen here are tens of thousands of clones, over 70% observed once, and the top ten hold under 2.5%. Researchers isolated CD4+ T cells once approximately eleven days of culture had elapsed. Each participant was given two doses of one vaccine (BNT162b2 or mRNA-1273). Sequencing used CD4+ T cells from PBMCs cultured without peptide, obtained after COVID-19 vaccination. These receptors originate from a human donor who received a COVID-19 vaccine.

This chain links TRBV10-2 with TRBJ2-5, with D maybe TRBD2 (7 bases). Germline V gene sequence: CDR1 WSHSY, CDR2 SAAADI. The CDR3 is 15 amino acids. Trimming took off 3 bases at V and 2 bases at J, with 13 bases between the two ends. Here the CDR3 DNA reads TGCGCCAGCAGTGATTGGGGGGGGCCGCAAGAGACCCAGTACTTC. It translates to CASSDWGGPQETQYF.

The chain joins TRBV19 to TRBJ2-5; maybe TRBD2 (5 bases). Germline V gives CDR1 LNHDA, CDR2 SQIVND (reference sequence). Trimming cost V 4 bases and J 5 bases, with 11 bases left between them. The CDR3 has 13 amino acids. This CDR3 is CASSREGGETQYF. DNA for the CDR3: TGTGCCAGTAGTAGGGAAGGCGGGGAGACCCAGTACTTC.

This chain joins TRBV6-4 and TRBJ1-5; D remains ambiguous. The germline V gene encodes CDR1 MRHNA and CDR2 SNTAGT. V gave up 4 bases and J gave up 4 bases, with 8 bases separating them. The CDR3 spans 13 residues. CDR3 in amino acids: CASSVAPNQPQHF. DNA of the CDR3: TGTGCCAGCAGTGTTGCACCGAATCAGCCCCAGCATTTT.

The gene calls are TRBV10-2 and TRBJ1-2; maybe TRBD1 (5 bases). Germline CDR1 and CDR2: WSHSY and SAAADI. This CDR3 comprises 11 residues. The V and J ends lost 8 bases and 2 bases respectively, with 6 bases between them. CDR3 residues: CASAGNYGYTF. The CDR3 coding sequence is TGCGCCAGCGCAGGGAACTATGGCTACACCTTC.

CDR3 nucleotides: TGTGCCAGCAGCTTTGTGGGGACTAGCGGAAGCACAGATACGCAGTATTTT. It encodes CASSFVGTSGSTDTQYF. This chain connects TRBV7-2 to TRBJ2-3, with 11 bases matching TRBD2. With 3 bases clipped from V and 0 bases from J, the junction kept 5 bases outside the gene matches. CDR3 length equals 17 residues. Germline V CDR1 and CDR2: SGHTA, FQGNSA.

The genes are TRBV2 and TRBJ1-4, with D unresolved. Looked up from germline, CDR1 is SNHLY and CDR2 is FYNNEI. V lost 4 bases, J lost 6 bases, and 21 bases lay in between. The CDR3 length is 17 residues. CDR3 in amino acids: CASSVSPEKASDEKLFF. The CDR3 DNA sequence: TGTGCCAGCAGTGTCTCTCCGGAAAAGGCCTCAGATGAAAAACTGTTTTTT.

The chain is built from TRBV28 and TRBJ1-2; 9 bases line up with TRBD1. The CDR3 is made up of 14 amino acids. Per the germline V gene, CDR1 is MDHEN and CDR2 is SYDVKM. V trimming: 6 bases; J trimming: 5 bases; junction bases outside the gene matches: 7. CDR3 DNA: TGTGCCAGCAGCTTTCTGACAGGGGGGTATGGCTACACCTTC. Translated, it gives CASSFLTGGYGYTF.

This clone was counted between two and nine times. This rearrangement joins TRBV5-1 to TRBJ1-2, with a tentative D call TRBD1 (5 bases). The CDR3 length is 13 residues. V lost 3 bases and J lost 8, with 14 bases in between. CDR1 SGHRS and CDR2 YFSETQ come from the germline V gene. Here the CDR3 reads CASSYTGPAGYTF. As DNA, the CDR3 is TGCGCCAGCAGCTATACAGGCCCAGCGGGCTACACCTTC.

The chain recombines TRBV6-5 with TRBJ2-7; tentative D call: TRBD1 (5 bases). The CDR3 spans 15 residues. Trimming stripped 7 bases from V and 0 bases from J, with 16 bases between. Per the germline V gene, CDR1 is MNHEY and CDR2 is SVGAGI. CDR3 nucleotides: TGTGCCAGCAAGCCAACAGGTACAAGCTCCTACGAGCAGTACGTC. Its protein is CASKPTGTSSYEQYV.

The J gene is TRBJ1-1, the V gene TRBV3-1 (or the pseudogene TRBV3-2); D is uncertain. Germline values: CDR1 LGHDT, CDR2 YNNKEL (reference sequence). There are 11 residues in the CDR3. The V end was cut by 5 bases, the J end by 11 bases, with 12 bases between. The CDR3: CASSGVTFAFF. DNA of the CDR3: TGTGCCAGCAGCGGCGTGACCTTTGCTTTCTTT.

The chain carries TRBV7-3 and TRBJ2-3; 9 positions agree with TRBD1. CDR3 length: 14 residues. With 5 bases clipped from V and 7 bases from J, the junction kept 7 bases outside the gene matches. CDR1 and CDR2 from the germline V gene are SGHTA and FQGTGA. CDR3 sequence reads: CASSVTGGGYTQYF. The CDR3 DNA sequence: TGTGCCAGCAGCGTTACAGGGGGCGGGTATACGCAGTATTTT.

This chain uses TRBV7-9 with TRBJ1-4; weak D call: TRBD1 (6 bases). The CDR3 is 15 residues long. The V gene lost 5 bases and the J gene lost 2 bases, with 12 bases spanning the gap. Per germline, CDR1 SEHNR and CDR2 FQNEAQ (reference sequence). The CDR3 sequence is CASSPPGATNEKLFF. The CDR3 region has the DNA TGTGCCAGCAGCCCACCAGGGGCGACTAATGAAAAACTGTTTTTT.

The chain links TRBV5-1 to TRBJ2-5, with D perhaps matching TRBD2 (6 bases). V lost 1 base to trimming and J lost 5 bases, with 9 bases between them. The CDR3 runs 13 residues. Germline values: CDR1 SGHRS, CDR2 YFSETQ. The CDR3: CASSLSGDETQYF. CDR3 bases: TGCGCCAGCAGCTTGTCGGGGGACGAGACCCAGTACTTC. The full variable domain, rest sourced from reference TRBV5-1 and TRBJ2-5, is KAGVTQTPRYLIKTRGQQVTLSCSPISGHRSVSWYQQTPGQGLQFLFEYFSETQRNKGNFPGRFSGRQFSNSRSEMNVSTLELGDSALYLCASSLSGDETQYFGPGTRLLVL.

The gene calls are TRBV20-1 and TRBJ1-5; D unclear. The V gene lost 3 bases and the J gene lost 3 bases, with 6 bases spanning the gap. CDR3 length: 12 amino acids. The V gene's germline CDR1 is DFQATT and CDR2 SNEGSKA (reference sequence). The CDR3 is CSASINNQPQHF. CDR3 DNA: TGCAGTGCTAGTATCAACAATCAGCCCCAGCATTTT.

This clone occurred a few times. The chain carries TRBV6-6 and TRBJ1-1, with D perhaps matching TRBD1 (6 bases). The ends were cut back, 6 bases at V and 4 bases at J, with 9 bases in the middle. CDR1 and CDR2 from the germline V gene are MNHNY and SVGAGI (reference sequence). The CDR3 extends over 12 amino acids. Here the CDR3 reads CASSLDSTEAFF. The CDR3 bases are TGTGCCAGCAGCCTGGACAGCACTGAAGCTTTCTTT.

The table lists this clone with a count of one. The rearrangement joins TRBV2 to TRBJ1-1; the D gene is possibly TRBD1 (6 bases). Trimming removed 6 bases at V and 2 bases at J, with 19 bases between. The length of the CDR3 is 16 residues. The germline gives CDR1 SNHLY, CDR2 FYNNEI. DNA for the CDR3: TGTGCCAGCAGCCCAACAGGGTTGATGGGCAACACTGAAGCTTTCTTT. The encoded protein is CASSPTGLMGNTEAFF.

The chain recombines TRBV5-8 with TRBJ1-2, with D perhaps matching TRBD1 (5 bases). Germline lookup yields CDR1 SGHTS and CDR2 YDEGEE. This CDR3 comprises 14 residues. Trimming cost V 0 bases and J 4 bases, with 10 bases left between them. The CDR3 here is CASSLVGGGYGYTF. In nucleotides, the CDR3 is TGTGCCAGCAGCTTGGTGGGGGGGGGCTATGGCTACACCTTC.

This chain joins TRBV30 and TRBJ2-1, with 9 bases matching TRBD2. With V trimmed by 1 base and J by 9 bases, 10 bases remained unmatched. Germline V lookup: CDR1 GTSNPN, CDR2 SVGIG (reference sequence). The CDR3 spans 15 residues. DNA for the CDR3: TGTGCCTGGAGTGGCCGTATGGCGGGGGGGCCTGAGCAGTTCTTC. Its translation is CAWSGRMAGGPEQFF.

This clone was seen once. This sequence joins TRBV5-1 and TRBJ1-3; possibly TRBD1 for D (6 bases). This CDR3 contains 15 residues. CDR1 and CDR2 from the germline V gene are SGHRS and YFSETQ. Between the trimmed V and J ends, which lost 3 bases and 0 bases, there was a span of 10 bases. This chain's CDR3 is CASSSDSLSGNTIYF. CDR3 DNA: TGCGCCAGCAGCTCGGACAGCCTCTCTGGAAACACCATATATTTT.

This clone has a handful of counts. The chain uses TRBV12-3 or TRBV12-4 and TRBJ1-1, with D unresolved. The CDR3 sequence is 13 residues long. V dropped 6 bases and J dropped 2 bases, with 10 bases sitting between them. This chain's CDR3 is CASRPGGNTEAFF. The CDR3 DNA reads TGTGCCAGCAGGCCCGGTGGAAACACTGAAGCTTTCTTT.

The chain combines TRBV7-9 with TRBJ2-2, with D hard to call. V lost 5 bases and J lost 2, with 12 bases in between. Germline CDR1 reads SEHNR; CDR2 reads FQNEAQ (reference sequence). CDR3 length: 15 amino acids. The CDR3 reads CASSQVGANTGELFF. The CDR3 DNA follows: TGTGCCAGCAGCCAGGTCGGAGCTAACACCGGGGAGCTGTTTTTT.

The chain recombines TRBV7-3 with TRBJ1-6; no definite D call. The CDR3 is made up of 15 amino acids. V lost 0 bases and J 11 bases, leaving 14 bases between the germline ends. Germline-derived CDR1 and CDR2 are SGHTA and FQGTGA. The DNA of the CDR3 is TGTGCCAGCAGCTTAACATCGGTAAATCCTACACCCCTCCACTTT. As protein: CASSLTSVNPTPLHF. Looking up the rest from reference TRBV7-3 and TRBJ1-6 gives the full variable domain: GAGVSQTPSNKVTEKGKYVELRCDPISGHTALYWYRQSLGQGPEFLIYFQGTGAADDSGLPNDRFFAVRPEGSVSTLKIQRTERGDSAVYLCASSLTSVNPTPLHFGNGTRLTVT.

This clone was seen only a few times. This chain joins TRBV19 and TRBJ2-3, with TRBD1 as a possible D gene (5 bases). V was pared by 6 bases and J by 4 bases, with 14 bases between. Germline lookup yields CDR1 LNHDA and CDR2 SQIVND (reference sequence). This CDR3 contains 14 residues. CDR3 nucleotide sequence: TGTGCCAGTAGCGACCGGCAGGGCGCAGATACGCAGTATTTT. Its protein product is CASSDRQGADTQYF.